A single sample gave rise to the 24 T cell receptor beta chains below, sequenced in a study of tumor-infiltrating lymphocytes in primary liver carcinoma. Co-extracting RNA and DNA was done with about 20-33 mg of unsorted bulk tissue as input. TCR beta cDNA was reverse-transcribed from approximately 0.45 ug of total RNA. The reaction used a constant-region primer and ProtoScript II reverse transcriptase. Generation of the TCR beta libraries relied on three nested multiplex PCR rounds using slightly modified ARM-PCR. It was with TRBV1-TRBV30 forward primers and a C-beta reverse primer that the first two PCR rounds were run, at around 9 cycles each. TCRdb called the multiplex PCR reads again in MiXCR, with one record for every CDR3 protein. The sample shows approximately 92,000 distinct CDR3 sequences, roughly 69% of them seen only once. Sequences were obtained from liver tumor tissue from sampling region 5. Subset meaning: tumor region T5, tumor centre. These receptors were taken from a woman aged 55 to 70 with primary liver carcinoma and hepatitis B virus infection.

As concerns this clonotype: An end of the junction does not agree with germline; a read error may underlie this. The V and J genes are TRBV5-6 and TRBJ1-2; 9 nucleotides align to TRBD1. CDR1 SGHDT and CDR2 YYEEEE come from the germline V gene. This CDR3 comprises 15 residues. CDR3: CDSSLGDRDLFGCTF. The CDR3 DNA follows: TGTGACAGCAGCTTAGGGGACAGGGATCTCTTCGGCTGCACCTTC.

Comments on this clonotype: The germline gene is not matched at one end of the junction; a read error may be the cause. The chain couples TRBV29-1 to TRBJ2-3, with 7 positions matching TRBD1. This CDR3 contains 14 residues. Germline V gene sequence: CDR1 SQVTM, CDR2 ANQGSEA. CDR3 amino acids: CSVEGARGTDTQYF. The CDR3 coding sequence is TGTAGCGTTGAAGGGGCCAGGGGGACAGATACGCAGTATTTT.

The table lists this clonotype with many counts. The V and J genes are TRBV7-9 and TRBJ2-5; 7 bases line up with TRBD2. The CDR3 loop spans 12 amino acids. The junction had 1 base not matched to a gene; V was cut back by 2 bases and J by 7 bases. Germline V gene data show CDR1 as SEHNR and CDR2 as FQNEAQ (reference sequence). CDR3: CASSLWEGTQYF. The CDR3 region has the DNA TGTGCCAGCAGCTTATGGGAGGGGACCCAGTACTTC.

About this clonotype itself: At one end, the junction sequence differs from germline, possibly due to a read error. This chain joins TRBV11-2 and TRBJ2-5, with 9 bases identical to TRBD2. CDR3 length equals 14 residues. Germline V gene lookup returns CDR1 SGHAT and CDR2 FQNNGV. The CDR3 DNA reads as TGCGCCAGCAGTCTAGGGACTAGCAGGGAGGCCCAGTACTTC. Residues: CASSLGTSREAQYF.

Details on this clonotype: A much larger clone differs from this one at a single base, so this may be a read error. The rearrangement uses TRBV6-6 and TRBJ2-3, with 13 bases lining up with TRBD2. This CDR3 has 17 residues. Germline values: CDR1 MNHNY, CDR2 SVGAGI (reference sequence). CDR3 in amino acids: CACSTRTSGRAKDTQYF. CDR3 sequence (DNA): TGTGCCTGCAGTACACGTACTAGCGGGAGGGCCAAAGATACGCAGTATTTT.

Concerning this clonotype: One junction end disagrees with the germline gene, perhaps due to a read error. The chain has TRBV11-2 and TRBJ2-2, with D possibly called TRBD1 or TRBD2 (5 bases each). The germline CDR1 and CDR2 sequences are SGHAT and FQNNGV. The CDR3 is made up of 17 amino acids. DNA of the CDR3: TGTGCCAGCAGCTTAATCCAGACAGTCCAGGGTACCGGGGAGCTATTTTTT. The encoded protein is CASSLIQTVQGTGELFF.

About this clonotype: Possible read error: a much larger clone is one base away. CDR3: CASTPEGLSYNEQFF. The CDR3, as DNA: TGTGCCAGCACTCCCGAGGGACTATCTTACAATGAGCAGTTCTTC. The chain employs TRBV6-2 or TRBV6-3 and TRBJ2-1, with 7 bases fitting TRBD2. Germline loops: CDR1 MNHEY, CDR2 SVGEGT. The CDR3 is made up of 15 amino acids. V lost 7 bases to trimming and J lost 4 bases; unmatched junction nucleotides: 10.

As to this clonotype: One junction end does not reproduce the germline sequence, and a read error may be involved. The CDR3 loop is CPSRQGQGLAAMEQFF. The CDR3 bases are TGTCCCAGCAGGCAAGGACAGGGACTAGCAGCCATGGAGCAGTTCTTC. The chain is built from TRBV4-2 and TRBJ2-1; a possible D gene is TRBD2 (9 bases). The CDR3 sequence is 16 residues long. Germline V gene sequence: CDR1 LGHNA, CDR2 YNFKEQ.

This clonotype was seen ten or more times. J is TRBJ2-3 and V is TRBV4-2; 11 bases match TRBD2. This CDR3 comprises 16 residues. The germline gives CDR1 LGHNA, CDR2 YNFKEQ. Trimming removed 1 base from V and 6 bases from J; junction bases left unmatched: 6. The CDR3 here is CASSQGEASGRDTQYF. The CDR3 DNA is TGTGCCAGCAGCCAAGGGGAGGCTAGCGGGAGGGATACGCAGTATTTT.

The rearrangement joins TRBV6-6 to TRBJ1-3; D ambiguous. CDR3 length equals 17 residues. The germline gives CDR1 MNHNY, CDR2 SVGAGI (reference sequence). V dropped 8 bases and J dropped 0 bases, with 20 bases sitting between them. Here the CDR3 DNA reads TGTGCCAGCGGCCCAACACACCCGGTGGGCTCTGGAAACACCATATATTTT. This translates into CASGPTHPVGSGNTIYF.

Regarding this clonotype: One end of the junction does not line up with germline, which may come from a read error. The CDR3 nucleotides read TGTGCCAGCAGCCTCGGGCTGAACACTGAAGTCTTCTTC. Its protein product is CASSLGLNTEVFF. The chain recombines TRBV11-2 with TRBJ1-1, with D uncertain. Germline V CDR1 and CDR2: SGHAT, FQNNGV. This CDR3 comprises 13 residues. The whole variable domain, filled in from reference TRBV11-2 and TRBJ1-1, reads EAGVAQSPRYKIIEKRQSVAFWCNPISGHATLYWYQQILGQGPKLLIQFQNNGVVDDSQLPKDRFSAERLKGVDSTLKIQPAKLEDSAVYLCASSLGLNTEVFFGQGTRLTVV.

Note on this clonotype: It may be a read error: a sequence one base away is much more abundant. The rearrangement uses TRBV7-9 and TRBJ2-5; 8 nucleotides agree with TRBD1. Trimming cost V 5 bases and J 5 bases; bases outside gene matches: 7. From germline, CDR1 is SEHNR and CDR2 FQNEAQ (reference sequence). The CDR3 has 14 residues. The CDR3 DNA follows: TGTGCCAGCAGCCATCGGACAGGGTGCGAGACCCAGTACTTC. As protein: CASSHRTGCETQYF.

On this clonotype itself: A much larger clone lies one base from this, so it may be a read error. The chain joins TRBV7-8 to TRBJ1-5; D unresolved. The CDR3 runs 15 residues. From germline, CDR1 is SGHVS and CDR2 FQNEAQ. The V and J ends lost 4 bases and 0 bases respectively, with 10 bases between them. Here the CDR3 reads CASSSRPDSNQPQHF. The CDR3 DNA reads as TGTGCCAGCAGCTCACGGCCGGATAGCAATCAGCCCCAGCATTTT.

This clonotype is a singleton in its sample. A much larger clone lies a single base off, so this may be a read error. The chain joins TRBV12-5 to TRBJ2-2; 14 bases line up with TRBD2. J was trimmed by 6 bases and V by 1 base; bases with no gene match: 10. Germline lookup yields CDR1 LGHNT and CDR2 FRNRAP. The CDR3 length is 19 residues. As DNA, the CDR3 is TGTGCTAGTGGTTTGGCCCTGGGACTAGCGGGAGCAAGGGCCGGGGAGCTGTTTTTT. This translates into CASGLALGLAGARAGELFF.

The CDR3 sequence: CASSGIGRNTEAFF. Written as DNA, the CDR3 is TGTGCCAGCAGCGGGATAGGGAGGAACACTGAAGCTTTCTTT. The chain carries TRBV7-3 and TRBJ1-1, with D hard to call. Trimming shortened V by 5 bases and J by 1 base, and 11 bases separated the two germline ends. The CDR3 is 14 residues long. Germline V gene sequence: CDR1 SGHTA, CDR2 FQGTGA.

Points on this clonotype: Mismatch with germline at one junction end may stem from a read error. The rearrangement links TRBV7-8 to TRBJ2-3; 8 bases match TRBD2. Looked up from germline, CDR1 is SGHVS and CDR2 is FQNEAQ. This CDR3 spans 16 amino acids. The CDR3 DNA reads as TGCGACAGCAGCGCACGGACTAGCCGGCCTAAAGATACGCAGTATTTT. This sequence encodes CDSSARTSRPKDTQYF.

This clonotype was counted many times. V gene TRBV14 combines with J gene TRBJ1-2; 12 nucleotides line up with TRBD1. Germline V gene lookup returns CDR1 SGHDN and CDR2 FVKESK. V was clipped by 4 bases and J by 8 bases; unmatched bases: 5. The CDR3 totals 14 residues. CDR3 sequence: CASSPGQGAAGYTF. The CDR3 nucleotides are TGTGCCAGCAGCCCGGGACAGGGGGCAGCAGGCTACACCTTC. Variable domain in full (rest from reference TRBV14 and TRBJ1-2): EAGVTQFPSHSVIEKGQTVTLRCDPISGHDNLYWYRRVMGKEIKFLLHFVKESKQDESGMPNNRFLAERTGGTYSTLKVQPAELEDSGVYFCASSPGQGAAGYTFGSGTRLTVV.

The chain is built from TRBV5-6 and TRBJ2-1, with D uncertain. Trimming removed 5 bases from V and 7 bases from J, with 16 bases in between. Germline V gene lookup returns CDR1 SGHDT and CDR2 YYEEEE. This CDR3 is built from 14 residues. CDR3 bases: TGTGCCAGCAGTTTTGTCCTGGTAACGAATGAGCAGTTCTTC. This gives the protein CASSFVLVTNEQFF.

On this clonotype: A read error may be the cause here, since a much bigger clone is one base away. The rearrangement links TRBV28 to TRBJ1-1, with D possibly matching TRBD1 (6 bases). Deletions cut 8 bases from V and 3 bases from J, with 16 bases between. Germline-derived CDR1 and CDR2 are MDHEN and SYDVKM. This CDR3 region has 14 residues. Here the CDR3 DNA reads TGTGCCAGCGCACAAGGGGGGTTTCACACTGAAGCTTTCTTT. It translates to CASAQGGFHTEAFF.

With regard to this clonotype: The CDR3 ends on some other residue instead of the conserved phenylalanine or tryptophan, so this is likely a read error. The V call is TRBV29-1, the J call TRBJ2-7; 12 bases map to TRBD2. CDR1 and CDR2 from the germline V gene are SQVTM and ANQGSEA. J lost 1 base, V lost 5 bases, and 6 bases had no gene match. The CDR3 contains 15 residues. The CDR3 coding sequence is TGCAGCGTTAAGTCGACTAGCGGGAGTTCCTACGAGCAGTACTTA. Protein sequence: CSVKSTSGSSYEQYL.

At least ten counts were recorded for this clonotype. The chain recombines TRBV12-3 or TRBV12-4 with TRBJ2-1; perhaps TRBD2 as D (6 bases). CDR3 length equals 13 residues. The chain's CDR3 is CTSVGSGHNEQFF. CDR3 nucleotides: TGTACCTCCGTCGGGAGCGGGCATAATGAGCAGTTCTTC.

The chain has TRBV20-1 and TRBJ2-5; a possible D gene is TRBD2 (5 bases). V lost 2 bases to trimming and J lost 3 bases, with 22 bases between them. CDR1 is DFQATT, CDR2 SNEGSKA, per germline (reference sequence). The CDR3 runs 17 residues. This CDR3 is CSARRRASLLSEETQYF. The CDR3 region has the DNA TGCAGTGCTAGACGCCGGGCTTCGCTTCTTAGCGAAGAGACCCAGTACTTC.

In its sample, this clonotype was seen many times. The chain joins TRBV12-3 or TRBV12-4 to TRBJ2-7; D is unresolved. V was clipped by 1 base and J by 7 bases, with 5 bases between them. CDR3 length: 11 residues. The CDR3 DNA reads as TGTGCCAGCAGTTTAGGGCGGGAGCAGTACTTC. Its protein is CASSLGREQYF.

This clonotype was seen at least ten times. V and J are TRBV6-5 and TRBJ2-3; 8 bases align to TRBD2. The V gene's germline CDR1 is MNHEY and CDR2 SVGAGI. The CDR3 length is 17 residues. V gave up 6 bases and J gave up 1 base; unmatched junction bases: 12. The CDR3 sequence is CASSRLAPSGGTDTQYF. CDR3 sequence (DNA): TGTGCCAGCAGCCGACTAGCGCCGAGTGGGGGCACAGATACGCAGTATTTT.